This T cell receptor (beta chain) was identified in a study of cytomegalovirus exposure and HLA in healthy donors. The CDR3 covers 14 residues. Per germline, CDR1 SGDLS and CDR2 YYNGEE. V was clipped by 4 bases and J by 0 bases, with 11 bases between them. This clone was counted once. Data came from immunoSEQ multiplex PCR; TCRdb stores just in-frame clones and leaves some out. Here the sample spans around 63,000 clones, 90% to 97% being singletons. The sequenced material came from PBMCs. The sequence derives from a woman between 18 and 30 years old in good health and CMV-seronegative. The genes are TRBV9 and TRBJ2-7; D is perhaps TRBD2 (7 bases). CDR3 DNA sequence: TGTGCCAGCAGCTCCCGGGGGGCCTCCTACGAGCAGTACTTC. It codes for CASSSRGASYEQYF.